A selection of T cell receptor beta chains follows, all from one sample in a study of OX40 agonist ivuxolimab in advanced cancers. The assay was immunoSEQ multiplex PCR, and TCRdb's table has in-frame clones only and misses some. The sample has 98,000 or so clones, less than 95% seen once. The specimen comprised CD4+ or CD8+ T cells sorted from blood, sampled in a trial of the OX40 agonist ivuxolimab. These receptors were taken from an adult with an advanced solid tumor such as melanoma, head and neck, liver or kidney cancer. CDR3s include the opening cysteine and the closing phenylalanine or tryptophan. Each record gives: J gene, D gene, clone size, V gene, CDR3 protein, CDR3 DNA. A D gene is named only where the DNA matches it firmly. Size is omitted from some rows. Given values are once, few, many or a class for expanded clones.

TRBJ2-7 | TRBD2 | . | TRBV6-5 | CASSRLAGGEQYF | TGTGCCAGCAGCCGACTAGCGGGAGGCGAGCAGTACTTC
TRBJ2-7 | . | . | TRBV4-2 | CASSQDTSSVEQYF | TGTGCCAGCAGCCAAGATACCAGCTCCGTCGAGCAGTACTTC
TRBJ1-1 | TRBD1 | . | TRBV7-3 | CASSSGQGKEIEAFF | TGTGCCAGCAGCTCGGGACAGGGGAAGGAGATTGAAGCTTTCTTT
TRBJ2-7 | TRBD2 | . | TRBV19 | CASSRGPVASGPRDHEQYF | TGTGCCAGTAGTAGGGGGCCGGTGGCTAGCGGGCCACGGGACCACGAGCAGTACTTC
TRBJ1-2 | TRBD1 | . | TRBV5-4 | CASSSTGGYGYTF | TGTGCCAGCAGCTCTACAGGGGGCTATGGCTACACCTTC
TRBJ1-2 | . | . | TRBV5-4 | CASSLGQNYGYTF | TGTGCCAGCAGCTTGGGACAGAACTATGGCTACACCTTC
TRBJ1-2 | . | once | TRBV30 | CAWGRGGRYGYTF | TGTGCCTGGGGACGGGGGGGCCGCTATGGCTACACCTTC
TRBJ2-7 | . | . | TRBV19 | CASSIDGGALSYEQYF | TGTGCCAGTAGTATAGACGGAGGGGCCCTCTCCTACGAGCAGTACTTC
TRBJ2-3 | TRBD2 | . | TRBV10-3 | CSAGGGAVDTQYF | TGTTCGGCTGGCGGGGGGGCCGTAGATACGCAGTATTTT
TRBJ2-5 | . | . | TRBV5-4 | CASSLDLTETQYF | TGTGCCAGCAGCTTGGACTTAACCGAGACCCAGTACTTC
TRBJ2-3 | . | . | TRBV7-3 | CASSLYAGSTDTQYF | TGTGCCAGCAGCTTATACGCAGGAAGCACAGATACGCAGTATTTT
TRBJ1-1 | . | . | TRBV6-5 | CASSYSIAGLNTEAFF | TGTGCCAGCAGTTACTCTATTGCAGGGTTGAACACTGAAGCTTTCTTT
TRBJ1-4 | TRBD1 | . | TRBV6-5 | CASSGGQNNEKLFF | TGTGCCAGCAGCGGGGGACAGAACAATGAAAAACTGTTTTTT
TRBJ1-2 | . | . | TRBV6-6 | CASSYSPGVNYGYTF | TGTGCCAGCAGTTACTCCCCAGGGGTTAACTATGGCTACACCTTC
TRBJ2-2 | TRBD2 | . | TRBV7-9 | CASSLPGTSGTGELFF | TGTGCCAGCAGCTTACCCGGGACTAGTGGCACCGGGGAGCTGTTTTTT
TRBJ2-5 | . | . | TRBV9 | CASSVKARGSGQETQYF | TGTGCCAGCAGCGTAAAGGCCAGGGGATCGGGTCAAGAGACCCAGTACTTC
TRBJ2-7 | . | . | TRBV6-5 | CASSRDNLPYEQYF | TGTGCCAGCAGCCGGGACAACCTACCCTACGAGCAGTACTTC
TRBJ1-3 | . | . | TRBV7-9 | CASSPQSASGNTIYF | TGTGCCAGCAGCCCCCAGAGTGCCTCTGGAAACACCATATATTTT
TRBJ2-3 | . | . | TRBV9 | CASSVRGGSTDTQYF | TGTGCCAGCAGCGTCCGCGGCGGGAGCACAGATACGCAGTATTTT